The 20 T cell receptor beta chains in this list originate from one sample, sequenced in a study of beta chain features in type 1 diabetes (dated by TCRdb to the late 2010s). The library was produced with the immunoSEQ multiplex PCR assay. The entire isolated RNA was reverse transcribed using the High Capacity cDNA Reverse Transcription Kit, and thus expressed TCRB transcripts were sequenced. In its TCRdb copy, this immuneACCESS table keeps in-frame sequences only and misses some clones. Where compared with another copy, unresolved V genes explain less than half of these, and the others have no known cause. The table for this sample lists 250,000 to 400,000 clones; around 13% of them were counted only once. 6.7% of the sample goes to the ten largest clones. Sequencing input: central memory CD4+ T cells from blood. The receptors derive from a young man in good health.

The chain links TRBV7-9 to TRBJ2-1; 9 nucleotides agree with TRBD2. Germline V gene lookup returns CDR1 SEHNR and CDR2 FQNEAQ (reference sequence). Trimming removed 1 base from V and 8 bases from J; junction bases left unmatched: 6. The CDR3 has 15 residues. In nucleotides, the CDR3 is TGTGCCAGCAGCTTAGTCGGCGGGAGGGCCGATGAGCAGTTCTTC. It codes for CASSLVGGRADEQFF.

This clone has more than one count but fewer than ten. The chain couples TRBV7-9 to TRBJ2-3; 9 nucleotides match TRBD2. Germline V gives CDR1 SEHNR, CDR2 FQNEAQ (reference sequence). The CDR3 is 18 residues long. V shed 3 bases and J 2 bases; nucleotides not matched to a gene: 12. CDR3 protein: CASSLAGTTSGYTDTQYF. In nucleotides, the CDR3 is TGTGCCAGCAGCTTGGCGGGAACGACTAGCGGCTACACAGATACGCAGTATTTT.

This clone has just a few counts. The chain carries TRBV27 and TRBJ2-1, with TRBD2 matching over 11 bases. The V segment lost 6 bases and the J segment 3 bases; nucleotides outside the gene matches: 7. Per germline, CDR1 MNHEY and CDR2 SMNVEV (reference sequence). CDR3 length equals 16 residues. The CDR3 sequence is CASSLASGRIYNEQFF. CDR3 coding DNA: TGTGCCAGCAGCCTAGCTAGCGGGAGGATCTACAATGAGCAGTTCTTC.

There are a few counts of this clone. V gene TRBV5-1 combines with J gene TRBJ1-6, with TRBD1 as a possible D gene (6 bases). Trimming left V 0 bases short and J 7 bases short, with 11 bases between. Germline-derived CDR1 and CDR2 are SGHRS and YFSETQ. This CDR3 is 15 amino acids long. The CDR3 loop is CASSLGQVINSPLHF. The CDR3, as DNA: TGCGCCAGCAGCTTGGGACAGGTCATAAATTCACCCCTCCACTTT. The full variable domain, completed using reference TRBV5-1 and TRBJ1-6, is KAGVTQTPRYLIKTRGQQVTLSCSPISGHRSVSWYQQTPGQGLQFLFEYFSETQRNKGNFPGRFSGRQFSNSRSEMNVSTLELGDSALYLCASSLGQVINSPLHFGNGTRLTVT.

In this sample, this clone turned up a few times. The J gene is TRBJ2-1, the V gene TRBV5-4; weak D call: TRBD2 (6 bases). The CDR3 length is 14 residues. Germline V gene sequence: CDR1 SGHNT, CDR2 YYREEE (reference sequence). Trimming removed 1 base from V and 6 bases from J, with 11 bases in between. CDR3 DNA: TGTGCCAGCAGCTTGACTAGCATCGCCAATGAGCAGTTCTTC. Protein sequence: CASSLTSIANEQFF.

This chain uses TRBV7-9 with TRBJ1-2; D is undetermined. The CDR3 runs 14 residues. Germline V CDR1 and CDR2: SEHNR, FQNEAQ (reference sequence). Trimming removed 0 bases at V and 4 bases at J, with 9 bases between. The CDR3 DNA reads TGTGCCAGCAGCTTAGCTACAGACCCCTATGGCTACACCTTC. As protein: CASSLATDPYGYTF.

This clone was seen only a few times. The rearrangement uses TRBV29-1 and TRBJ2-7, with D unresolved. Germline lookup yields CDR1 SQVTM and CDR2 ANQGSEA. This CDR3 contains 12 residues. The V gene lost 4 bases and the J gene lost 7 bases, with 14 bases spanning the gap. The CDR3 DNA sequence: TGCAGCGTTGCTTTCGTGGCTGGGGAGCAGTACTTC. Translation: CSVAFVAGEQYF.

This clone occurred many times. This CDR3 reads CASSMGQGVYEQYF. CDR3 coding DNA: TGTGCCAGCAGTATGGGACAGGGGGTTTACGAGCAGTACTTC. The chain carries TRBV6-6 and TRBJ2-7; 11 nucleotides align to TRBD1. Germline CDR1 and CDR2: MNHNY and SVGAGI (reference sequence). This CDR3 spans 14 amino acids. The J segment lost 4 bases and the V segment lost 5 bases, leaving 4 bases of the junction unmatched.

In its sample, this clone was seen a few times. The chain is built from TRBV5-1 and TRBJ2-2; 7 nucleotides align to TRBD1. V lost 3 bases and J lost 3; bases outside the gene matches: 8. The germline V gene has CDR1 SGHRS and CDR2 YFSETQ. The CDR3 is 16 residues long. CDR3 in amino acids: CASSWGGQVDTGELFF. CDR3 coding DNA: TGCGCCAGCAGCTGGGGCGGACAGGTTGACACCGGGGAGCTGTTTTTT.

This clone was counted at least ten times. CDR3 nucleotides: TGCGCCAGCAGCCGGGACACAGTC. Protein product: CASSRDTV. The chain is built from TRBV4-1 and TRBJ2-7, with D possibly matching TRBD1 (6 bases). The germline V gene has CDR1 MGHRA and CDR2 YSYEKL. This CDR3 has 8 residues.

The chain recombines TRBV9 with TRBJ2-5; D remains unclear. CDR1 is SGDLS and CDR2 is YYNGEE in the germline V gene. V dropped 4 bases and J dropped 4 bases, with 5 bases sitting between them. The CDR3 loop spans 11 amino acids. CDR3 protein: CASSSGETQYF. DNA for the CDR3: TGTGCCAGCAGCAGTGGAGAGACCCAGTACTTC.

The chain recombines TRBV29-1 with TRBJ2-3; 8 bases map to TRBD1. CDR3 size: 13 residues. V was pared by 7 bases and J by 3 bases, with 6 bases of the junction left unmatched. Germline values: CDR1 SQVTM, CDR2 ANQGSEA. CDR3 sequence (DNA): TGCAGCGACGGACAGGGAGCAACAGATACGCAGTATTTT. Amino acids: CSDGQGATDTQYF.

The gene calls are TRBV12-5 and TRBJ2-7; weak D call: TRBD1 (6 bases). Germline CDR1 is LGHNT and CDR2 is FRNRAP. Trimming left V 5 bases short and J 3 bases short, with 23 bases between. This CDR3 is built from 17 residues. The CDR3 protein is CASGTTIQGPNHYEQYV. The CDR3 bases are TGTGCTAGTGGTACGACAATACAGGGACCCAATCACTACGAGCAGTACGTC.

The chain couples TRBV15 to TRBJ2-2, with a weak D call TRBD1 (6 bases). Germline V gene data show CDR1 as LNHNV and CDR2 as YYDKDF (reference sequence). The CDR3 is 15 amino acids. V dropped 1 base and J dropped 6 bases, with 12 bases sitting between them. The CDR3 region is CATSRGGLSAGELFF. In DNA, the CDR3 is TGTGCCACCAGCAGAGGGGGGCTTTCCGCCGGGGAGCTGTTTTTT.

The gene calls are TRBV7-2 and TRBJ2-3, with unresolved D. The V gene lost 8 bases and the J gene lost 1 base, with 16 bases spanning the gap. From germline, CDR1 is SGHTA and CDR2 FQGNSA. This CDR3 region has 15 residues. CDR3 in amino acids: CASALGSAGTDTQYF. In nucleotides, the CDR3 is TGTGCCAGCGCCTTGGGTTCGGCTGGCACAGATACGCAGTATTTT.

J is TRBJ2-5 and V is TRBV14; unclear D gene. Trimming left V 4 bases short and J 1 base short, with 10 bases between. The CDR3 is 14 amino acids. Germline assignment: CDR1 SGHDN and CDR2 FVKESK. In nucleotides, the CDR3 is TGTGCCAGCAGCCGAAGACTGGTCCAAGAGACCCAGTACTTC. Translated, it gives CASSRRLVQETQYF.

There are a few counts of this clone. The chain uses TRBV7-9 and TRBJ2-4; TRBD2 is a possible D gene (6 bases). The germline V gene has CDR1 SEHNR and CDR2 FQNEAQ (reference sequence). CDR3 length: 19 residues. V lost 4 bases and J lost 2, with 24 bases in between. CDR3 sequence: CASSSSGTALSRTKNIQYF. The CDR3 DNA reads as TGTGCCAGCAGCTCCTCCGGGACTGCCCTCTCTCGGACCAAAAACATTCAGTACTTC.

This clone turned up a few times. V gene TRBV5-1 combines with J gene TRBJ2-5; D assignment may be TRBD1 or TRBD2 (5 bases each). The V end lost 4 bases, the J end lost 4 bases, and 11 bases lay between the germline ends. Germline V gene data show CDR1 as SGHRS and CDR2 as YFSETQ. The CDR3 is made up of 13 amino acids. CDR3 amino acids: CASSLGRRETQYF. For the CDR3, the DNA is TGCGCCAGCAGCCTGGGACGTCGAGAGACCCAGTACTTC.

The chain employs TRBV7-9 and TRBJ2-3; weak D call: TRBD2 (5 bases). The CDR3 runs 15 residues. Germline V lookup: CDR1 SEHNR, CDR2 FQNEAQ (reference sequence). V gave up 1 base and J gave up 2 bases, with 10 bases separating them. CDR3 nucleotides: TGTGCCAGCAGCTTAGATGCGGGTTTCACAGATACGCAGTATTTT. It encodes CASSLDAGFTDTQYF.

The rearrangement links TRBV5-4 to TRBJ2-6, with a tentative D call TRBD1 (5 bases). Germline lookup yields CDR1 SGHNT and CDR2 YYREEE (reference sequence). The CDR3 runs 16 residues. V was shortened by 0 bases and J by 4 bases, with 11 bases between the two germline ends. The CDR3 nucleotides are TGTGCCAGCAGCTTGGCTGGGGCTGCGGGGGCCAACGTCCTGACTTTC. Amino acids: CASSLAGAAGANVLTF.